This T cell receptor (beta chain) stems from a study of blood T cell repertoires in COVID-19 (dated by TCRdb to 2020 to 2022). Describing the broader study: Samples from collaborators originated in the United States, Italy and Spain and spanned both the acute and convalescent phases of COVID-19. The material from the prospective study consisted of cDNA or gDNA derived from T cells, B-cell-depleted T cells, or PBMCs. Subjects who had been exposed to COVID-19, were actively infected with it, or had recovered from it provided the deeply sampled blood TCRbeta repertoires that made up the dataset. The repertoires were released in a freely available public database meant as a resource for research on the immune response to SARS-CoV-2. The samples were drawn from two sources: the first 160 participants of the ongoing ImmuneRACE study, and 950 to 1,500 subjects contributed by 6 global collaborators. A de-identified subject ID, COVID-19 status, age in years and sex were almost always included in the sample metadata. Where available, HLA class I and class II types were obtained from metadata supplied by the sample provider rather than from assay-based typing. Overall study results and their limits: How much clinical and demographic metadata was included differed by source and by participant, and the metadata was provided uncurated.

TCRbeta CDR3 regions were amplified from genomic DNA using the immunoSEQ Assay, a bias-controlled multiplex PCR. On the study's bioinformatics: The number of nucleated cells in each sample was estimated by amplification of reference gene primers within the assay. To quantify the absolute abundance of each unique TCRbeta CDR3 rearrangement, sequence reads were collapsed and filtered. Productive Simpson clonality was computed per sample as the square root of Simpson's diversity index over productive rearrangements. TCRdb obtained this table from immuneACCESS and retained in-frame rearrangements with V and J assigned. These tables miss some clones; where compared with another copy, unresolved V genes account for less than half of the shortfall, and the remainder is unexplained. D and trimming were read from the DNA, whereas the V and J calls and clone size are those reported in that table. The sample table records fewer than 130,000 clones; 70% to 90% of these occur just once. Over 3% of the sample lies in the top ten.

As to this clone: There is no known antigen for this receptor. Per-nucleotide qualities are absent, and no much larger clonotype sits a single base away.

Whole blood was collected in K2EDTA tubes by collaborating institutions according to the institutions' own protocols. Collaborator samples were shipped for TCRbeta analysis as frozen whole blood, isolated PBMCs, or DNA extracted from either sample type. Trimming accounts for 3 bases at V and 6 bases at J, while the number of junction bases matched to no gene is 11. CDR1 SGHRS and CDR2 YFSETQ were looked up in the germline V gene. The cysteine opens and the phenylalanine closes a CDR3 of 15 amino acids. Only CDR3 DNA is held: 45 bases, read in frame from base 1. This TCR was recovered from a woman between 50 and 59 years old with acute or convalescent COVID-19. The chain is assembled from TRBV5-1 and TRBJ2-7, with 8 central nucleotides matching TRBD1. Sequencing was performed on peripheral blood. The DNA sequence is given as TGCGCCAGCAGCTCACCCGACAGGGGCGAGGGCGAGCAGTACTTC. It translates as CASSSPDRGEGEQYF. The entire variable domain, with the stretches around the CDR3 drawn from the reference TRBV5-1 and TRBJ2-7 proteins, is KAGVTQTPRYLIKTRGQQVTLSCSPISGHRSVSWYQQTPGQGLQFLFEYFSETQRNKGNFPGRFSGRQFSNSRSEMNVSTLELGDSALYLCASSSPDRGEGEQYFGPGTRLTVT.